Below, 19 T cell receptor beta chains from the same sample are listed, as sequenced in a study of blood T cell repertoires in COVID-19 (dated by TCRdb to 2018 to 2021). The library was generated by the immunoSEQ multiplex PCR assay. Here the immuneACCESS table is served through TCRdb, limited to in-frame sequences with V and J called. Missing clones are a known gap in these copies; in checked studies unresolved V genes cover under half, and the rest lacks a known reason. In all, the sample holds around 150,000 clones, and 85% of those were seen once. Around 6.2% of the sample goes to the ten largest clones. Sequencing was carried out using PBMCs or T cells enriched from blood (not recorded which). These receptors all come from a middle-aged woman who had recovered from COVID-19.

The chain links TRBV9 to TRBJ2-1; D not resolved. V lost 0 bases and J 0 bases, leaving 16 bases between the germline ends. The CDR3 is made up of 18 amino acids. CDR1 is SGDLS, CDR2 YYNGEE, per germline. The CDR3 bases are TGTGCCAGCAGCGTAGAGCCCCCCCAGAGAGGCTCCTACAATGAGCAGTTCTTC. It encodes CASSVEPPQRGSYNEQFF.

V and J are TRBV5-1 and TRBJ1-5; D is perhaps TRBD1 (6 bases). Germline CDR1 reads SGHRS; CDR2 reads YFSETQ. The V and J ends lost 0 bases and 7 bases respectively, with 17 bases between them. The CDR3 runs 16 residues. The CDR3 loop reads CASSLDGQGTGQPQHF. The CDR3 DNA reads as TGCGCCAGCAGCTTGGATGGGCAGGGGACGGGACAGCCCCAGCATTTT.

The V and J genes are TRBV19 and TRBJ1-1, with D possibly matching TRBD1 (5 bases). The CDR3 runs to 17 residues. V was pared by 3 bases and J by 3 bases, with 20 bases between. Germline CDR1 LNHDA, CDR2 SQIVND (reference sequence). This chain's CDR3 is CASSIGAPLGSYTEAFF. DNA for the CDR3: TGTGCCAGTAGTATTGGGGCACCCTTAGGAAGTTACACTGAAGCTTTCTTT.

V gene TRBV7-9 combines with J gene TRBJ2-2, with 8 bases that match TRBD1. This CDR3 spans 16 amino acids. V lost 0 bases and J lost 1; bases outside the gene matches: 1. The V gene's germline CDR1 is SEHNR and CDR2 FQNEAQ (reference sequence). In DNA form, the CDR3 reads TGTGCCAGCAGCTTAGCCGGGACAGGGAACACCGGGGAGCTGTTTTTT. Amino acids: CASSLAGTGNTGELFF.

V usage is TRBV27 and J usage is TRBJ1-2, with D possibly TRBD1 on 5 matching bases. There are 15 residues in the CDR3. Germline V gives CDR1 MNHEY, CDR2 SMNVEV (reference sequence). Trimming cost V 5 bases and J 9 bases, with 22 bases left between them. The CDR3 region is CASSPYRGGARSYTF. The CDR3 bases are TGTGCCAGCAGTCCCTACCGAGGAGGGGCGAGAAGCTACACCTTC.

This chain links TRBV12-3 or TRBV12-4 with TRBJ2-7; D remains ambiguous. CDR3 length equals 13 residues. V was clipped by 3 bases and J by 7 bases, with 13 bases between them. CDR3 residues: CASSFDSPREQYF. The CDR3, as DNA: TGTGCCAGCAGTTTTGATAGTCCTCGGGAGCAGTACTTC.

This sequence joins TRBV9 and TRBJ2-7; perhaps TRBD2 as D (5 bases). Between the trimmed V and J ends, which lost 1 base and 0 bases, there was a span of 8 bases. CDR1 and CDR2 (germline): SGDLS, YYNGEE. The CDR3 has 14 residues. CDR3 nucleotides: TGTGCCAGCAGCGTAATGGGAGCCTCCTACGAGCAGTACTTC. Its translation is CASSVMGASYEQYF. The full variable domain, its missing parts supplied by reference TRBV9 and TRBJ2-7, is DSGVTQTPKHLITATGQRVTLRCSPRSGDLSVYWYQQSLDQGLQFLIQYYNGEERAKGNILERFSAQQFPDLHSELNLSSLELGDSALYFCASSVMGASYEQYFGPGTRLTVT.

This clone has more than one count but fewer than ten. The rearrangement joins TRBV2 to TRBJ2-2, with D unclear. The CDR3 length is 14 residues. Per germline, CDR1 SNHLY and CDR2 FYNNEI. V gave up 10 bases and J gave up 5 bases, with 17 bases separating them. CDR3 in amino acids: CAIRDSRRTGELFF. In nucleotides, the CDR3 is TGTGCCATACGCGACTCTCGTCGTACCGGGGAGCTGTTTTTT.

The chain employs TRBV27 and TRBJ1-5, with TRBD1 matching 10 bases. This CDR3 is built from 16 residues. Losses at the gene ends were 5 bases for V and 7 bases for J; bases not matched to a gene: 11. CDR1 is MNHEY, CDR2 SMNVEV, per germline (reference sequence). The CDR3 nucleotides are TGTGCCAGCAGTCCCGGAGACAGGGGGCTACCCCAGCCCCAGCATTTT. Translating gives CASSPGDRGLPQPQHF.

The chain recombines TRBV2 with TRBJ1-5; 7 bases are a match to TRBD1. The junction had 15 bases not matched to a gene; V was cut back by 7 bases and J by 9 bases. The CDR3 runs to 15 residues. In germline, CDR1 is SNHLY, CDR2 FYNNEI. The CDR3 sequence: CASKGQISLVTPQHF. CDR3 sequence (DNA): TGTGCCAGCAAGGGACAGATAAGTCTTGTAACGCCCCAGCATTTT.

V usage is TRBV11-2 and J usage is TRBJ1-1; TRBD1 is a possible D gene (5 bases). The CDR3 sequence is 18 residues long. V gave up 1 base and J gave up 8 bases, with 26 bases separating them. Germline CDR1 and CDR2: SGHAT and FQNNGV. The CDR3 is CASSLGAYHGGGEAEAFF. The CDR3 DNA follows: TGTGCCAGCAGCTTAGGCGCCTACCACGGTGGAGGGGAAGCGGAAGCTTTCTTT.

The V and J genes are TRBV7-9 and TRBJ2-1; weak D call: TRBD1 (5 bases). The germline V and J ends were trimmed by 4 bases and 9 bases, with 7 bases remaining between them. CDR3 length equals 11 residues. Looked up from germline, CDR1 is SEHNR and CDR2 is FQNEAQ (reference sequence). The CDR3 DNA follows: TGTGCCAGCAGCTGGGGCGGTGAGCAGTTCTTC. Residues: CASSWGGEQFF.

Written as DNA, the CDR3 is TGTGCCAGCAGCCCAAGGACAGGCTCCTACAATGAGCAGTTCTTC. It yields the protein CASSPRTGSYNEQFF. The rearrangement joins TRBV11-2 to TRBJ2-1; the match to TRBD1 covers 7 bases. CDR1 is SGHAT, CDR2 FQNNGV, per germline. J lost 0 bases, V lost 5 bases, and 4 bases had no gene match. This CDR3 comprises 15 residues.

The chain links TRBV4-1 to TRBJ2-1; the match to TRBD1 covers 9 bases. J was trimmed by 7 bases and V by 7 bases; bases with no gene match: 5. The germline V gene has CDR1 MGHRA and CDR2 YSYEKL. This CDR3 comprises 13 residues. The CDR3 DNA is TGCGCCAGCAAACAGGGGGCTTGGAATGAGCAGTTCTTC. This translates into CASKQGAWNEQFF.

In this sample, this clone turned up once. Other DNA sequences in this sample translate to the same CDR3. V and J are TRBV3-1 (or the pseudogene TRBV3-2) and TRBJ1-5; D not certain. Germline V gives CDR1 LGHDT, CDR2 YNNKEL (reference sequence). The V end was cut by 0 bases, the J end by 6 bases, with 6 bases between. CDR3 length equals 13 residues. CDR3 sequence (DNA): TGTGCCAGCAGCCAAGAACGGGGTCAGCCCCAGCATTTT. It translates to CASSQERGQPQHF.

The V call is TRBV6-6, the J call TRBJ1-2; 9 bases fit TRBD1. With 2 bases clipped from V and 8 bases from J, the junction kept 3 bases outside the gene matches. The CDR3 loop spans 13 amino acids. Germline-derived CDR1 and CDR2 are MNHNY and SVGAGI (reference sequence). CDR3: CASSYRTGEGYTF. The CDR3 region has the DNA TGTGCCAGCAGTTACAGGACAGGGGAGGGCTACACCTTC.

The chain employs TRBV15 and TRBJ2-7; 8 bases map to TRBD1. V dropped 4 bases and J dropped 6; count of bases not matched to a gene: 8. CDR3 length: 14 residues. Germline loops: CDR1 LNHNV, CDR2 YYDKDF (reference sequence). This chain's CDR3 is CATSIDRGVGEQYF. The CDR3 DNA is TGTGCCACCAGCATTGACAGGGGCGTGGGCGAGCAGTACTTC. Complete variable domain (other parts from reference TRBV15 and TRBJ2-7): DAMVIQNPRYQVTQFGKPVTLSCSQTLNHNVMYWYQQKSSQAPKLLFHYYDKDFNNEADTPDNFQSRRPNTSFCFLDIRSPGLGDTAMYLCATSIDRGVGEQYFGPGTRLTVT.

This clone was picked up one time. The genes are TRBV7-7 and TRBJ2-5, with 8 bases identical to TRBD1. The V and J ends lost 1 base and 3 bases, in that order; junction bases with no gene match: 1. There are 14 residues in the CDR3. The germline CDR1 and CDR2 sequences are SSHAT and FNYEAQ (reference sequence). This CDR3 is CASSLETGEETQYF. Here the CDR3 DNA reads TGTGCCAGCAGCTTAGAGACAGGGGAAGAGACCCAGTACTTC.

This clone is a singleton in its sample. The V call is TRBV11-3, the J call TRBJ2-1, with TRBD1 matching 8 bases. CDR1 SGHNT and CDR2 YENEEA come from the germline V gene. This CDR3 comprises 17 residues. V gave up 2 bases and J gave up 4 bases; unmatched junction bases: 10. The CDR3 nucleotides read TGTGCCAGCAGCTTAACCCCCTTGACAGGGGTTTACAATGAGCAGTTCTTC. Its protein is CASSLTPLTGVYNEQFF.